The entry that follows covers one T cell receptor beta chain sequence. Time point indicated: baseline, week 1 (first vaccination visit). Documented treatment: pre-vaccination baseline after standard-of-care therapy. The ends were cut back, 1 base at V and 5 bases at J, with 13 bases in the middle. This CDR3 spans 15 amino acids. CDR1 is SGHTA and CDR2 is FQGNSA in the germline V gene. The record originates from a study of a mutant IDH1 vaccine in newly diagnosed glioma. Clones were read by immunoSEQ multiplex PCR, and TCRdb kept only the in-frame ones, dropping some. The profile shows about 16,000 clones, approximately 80% of them singletons.

The receptor was derived from a man aged 35 to 55 with glioma. The chain couples TRBV7-2 to TRBJ2-3; D might be TRBD2 (6 bases). The sample was PBMCs, taken from a glioma patient treated with radiotherapy, temozolomide or both. The CDR3 DNA is TGTGCCAGCAGCTTAGACGGGGGATTGGGAGATACGCAGTATTTT. Translating gives CASSLDGGLGDTQYF.